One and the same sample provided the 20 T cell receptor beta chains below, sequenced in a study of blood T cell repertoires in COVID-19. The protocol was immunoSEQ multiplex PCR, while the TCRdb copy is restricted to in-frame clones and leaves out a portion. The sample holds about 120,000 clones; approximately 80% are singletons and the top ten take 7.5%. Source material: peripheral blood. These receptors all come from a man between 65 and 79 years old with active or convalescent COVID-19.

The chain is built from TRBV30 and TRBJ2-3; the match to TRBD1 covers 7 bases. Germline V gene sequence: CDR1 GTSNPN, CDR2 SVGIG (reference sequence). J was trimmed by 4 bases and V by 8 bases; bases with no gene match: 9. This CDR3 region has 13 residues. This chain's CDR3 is CARALGGPDTQYF. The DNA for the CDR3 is TGTGCCCGGGCGCTAGGGGGCCCAGATACGCAGTATTTT.

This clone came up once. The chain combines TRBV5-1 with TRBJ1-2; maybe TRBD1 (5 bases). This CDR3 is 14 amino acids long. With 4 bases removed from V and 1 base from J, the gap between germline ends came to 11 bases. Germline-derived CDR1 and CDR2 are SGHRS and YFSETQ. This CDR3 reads CASSPTDGNYGYTF. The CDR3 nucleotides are TGCGCCAGCAGCCCGACAGATGGTAACTATGGCTACACCTTC.

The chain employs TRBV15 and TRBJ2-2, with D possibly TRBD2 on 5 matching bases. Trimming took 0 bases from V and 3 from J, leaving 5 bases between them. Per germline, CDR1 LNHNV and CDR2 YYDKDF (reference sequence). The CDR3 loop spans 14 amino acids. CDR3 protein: CATSRDGDTGELFF. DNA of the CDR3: TGTGCCACCAGCAGAGACGGGGACACCGGGGAGCTGTTTTTT.

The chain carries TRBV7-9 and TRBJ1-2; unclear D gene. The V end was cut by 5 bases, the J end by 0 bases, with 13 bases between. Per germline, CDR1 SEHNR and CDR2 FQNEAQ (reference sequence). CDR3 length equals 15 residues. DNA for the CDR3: TGTGCCAGCAGCCCCTTTGGCAACGCTAACTATGGCTACACCTTC. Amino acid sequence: CASSPFGNANYGYTF.

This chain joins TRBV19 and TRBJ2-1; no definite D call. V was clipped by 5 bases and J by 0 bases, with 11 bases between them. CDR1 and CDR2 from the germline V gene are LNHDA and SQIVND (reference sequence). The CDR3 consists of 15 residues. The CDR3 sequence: CASSSARSSYNEQFF. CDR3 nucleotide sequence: TGTGCCAGTAGTTCAGCGCGCAGCTCCTACAATGAGCAGTTCTTC.

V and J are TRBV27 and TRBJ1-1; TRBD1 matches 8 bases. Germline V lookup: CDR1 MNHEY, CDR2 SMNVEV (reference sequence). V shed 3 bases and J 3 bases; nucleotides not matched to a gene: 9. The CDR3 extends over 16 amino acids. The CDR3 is CASSFGQGLRDTEAFF. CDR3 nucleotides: TGTGCCAGCAGTTTCGGACAGGGACTTAGGGACACTGAAGCTTTCTTT.

The CDR3 sequence: CASSQEGRLAGRDEQYF. CDR3 sequence (DNA): TGTGCCAGCAGCCAAGAGGGGAGACTAGCGGGGCGAGACGAGCAGTACTTC. The J gene is TRBJ2-7, the V gene TRBV3-1 (or the pseudogene TRBV3-2); 11 bases agree with TRBD2. CDR1 is LGHDT and CDR2 is YNNKEL in the germline V gene (reference sequence). J gave up 5 bases and V 0 bases, and 9 bases lay outside the gene matches. The length of the CDR3 is 17 residues.

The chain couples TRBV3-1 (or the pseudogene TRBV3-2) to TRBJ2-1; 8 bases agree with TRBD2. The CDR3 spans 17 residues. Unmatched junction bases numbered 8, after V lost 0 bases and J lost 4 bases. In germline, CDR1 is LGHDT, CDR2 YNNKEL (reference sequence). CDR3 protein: CASSQETGGVAYNEQFF. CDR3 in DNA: TGTGCCAGCAGCCAAGAGACCGGGGGGGTGGCTTACAATGAGCAGTTCTTC.

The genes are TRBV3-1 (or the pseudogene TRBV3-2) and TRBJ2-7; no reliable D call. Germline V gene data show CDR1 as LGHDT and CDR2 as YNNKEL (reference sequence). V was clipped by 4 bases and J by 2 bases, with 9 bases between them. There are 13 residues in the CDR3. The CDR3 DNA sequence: TGTGCCAGCAGCCGAGATCCAACCTACGAGCAGTACTTC. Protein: CASSRDPTYEQYF.

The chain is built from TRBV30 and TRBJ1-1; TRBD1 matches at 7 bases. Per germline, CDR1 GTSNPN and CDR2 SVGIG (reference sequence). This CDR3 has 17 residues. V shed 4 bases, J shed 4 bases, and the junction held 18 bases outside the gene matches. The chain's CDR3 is CAWTIDRAGTDSTEAFF. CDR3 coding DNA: TGTGCCTGGACCATCGACAGGGCTGGTACTGACAGCACTGAAGCTTTCTTT.

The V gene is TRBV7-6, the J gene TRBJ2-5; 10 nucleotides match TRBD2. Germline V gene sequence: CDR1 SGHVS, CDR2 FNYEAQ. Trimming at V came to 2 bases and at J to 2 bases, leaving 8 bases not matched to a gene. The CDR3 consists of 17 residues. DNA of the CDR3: TGTGCCAGCAGCTTATTTAGCGGGGGGCTGTCACAAGAGACCCAGTACTTC. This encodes CASSLFSGGLSQETQYF.

CDR3 coding DNA: TGTGCCATCAGCACCGGGACAGGGAGTTTCAATTCACCCCTCCACTTT. As protein: CAISTGTGSFNSPLHF. This sequence joins TRBV10-3 and TRBJ1-6, with TRBD1 matching over 9 bases. J gave up 7 bases and V 6 bases, and 10 bases lay outside the gene matches. The CDR3 totals 16 residues. Looked up from germline, CDR1 is ENHRY and CDR2 is SYGVKD.

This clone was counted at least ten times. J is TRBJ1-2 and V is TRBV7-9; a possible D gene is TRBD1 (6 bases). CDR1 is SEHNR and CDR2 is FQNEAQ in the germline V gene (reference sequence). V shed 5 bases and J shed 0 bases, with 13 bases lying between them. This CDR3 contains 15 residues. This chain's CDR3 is CASSNVQGPNYGYTF. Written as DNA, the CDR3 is TGTGCCAGCAGCAATGTACAGGGACCTAACTATGGCTACACCTTC.

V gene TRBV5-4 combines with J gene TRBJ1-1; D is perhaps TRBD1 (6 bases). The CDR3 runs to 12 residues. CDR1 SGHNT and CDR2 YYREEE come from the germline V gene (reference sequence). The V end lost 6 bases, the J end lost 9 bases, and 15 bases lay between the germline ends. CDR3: CASTDWTEKAFF. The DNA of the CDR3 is TGTGCCAGCACCGACTGGACAGAGAAAGCTTTCTTT.

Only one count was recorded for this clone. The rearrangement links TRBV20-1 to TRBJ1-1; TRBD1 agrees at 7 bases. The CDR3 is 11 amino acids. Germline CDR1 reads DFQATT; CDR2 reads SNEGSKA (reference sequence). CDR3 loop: CSGTVNTEAFF. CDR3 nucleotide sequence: TGCAGCGGGACAGTGAACACTGAAGCTTTCTTT.

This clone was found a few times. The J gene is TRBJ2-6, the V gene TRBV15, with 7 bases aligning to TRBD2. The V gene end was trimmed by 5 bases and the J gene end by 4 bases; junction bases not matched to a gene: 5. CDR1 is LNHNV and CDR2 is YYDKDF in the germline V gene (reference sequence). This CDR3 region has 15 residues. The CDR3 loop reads CATSSEAGGANVLTF. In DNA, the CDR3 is TGTGCCACCAGCTCCGAAGCGGGGGGGGCCAACGTCCTGACTTTC.

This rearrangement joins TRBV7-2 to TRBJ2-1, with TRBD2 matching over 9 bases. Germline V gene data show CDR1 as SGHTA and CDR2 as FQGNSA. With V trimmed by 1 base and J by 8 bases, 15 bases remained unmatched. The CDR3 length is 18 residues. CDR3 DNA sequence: TGTGCCAGCAGCTTAGTGCACACAGGGGCGGGAGGGCCCTATGAGCAGTTCTTC. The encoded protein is CASSLVHTGAGGPYEQFF. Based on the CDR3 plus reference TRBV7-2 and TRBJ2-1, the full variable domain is GAGVSQSPSNKVTEKGKDVELRCDPISGHTALYWYRQSLGQGLEFLIYFQGNSAPDKSGLPSDRFSAERTGGSVSTLTIQRTQQEDSAVYLCASSLVHTGAGGPYEQFFGPGTRLTVL.

The CDR3 loop is CASRAEGAVEGYTF. Written as DNA, the CDR3 is TGTGCCAGTAGGGCGGAAGGGGCGGTAGAAGGCTACACCTTC. The V call is TRBV19, the J call TRBJ1-2, with D possibly being TRBD1 (5 bases). Trimming shortened V by 6 bases and J by 8 bases, and 19 bases separated the two germline ends. CDR1 and CDR2 from the germline V gene are LNHDA and SQIVND (reference sequence). The CDR3 totals 14 residues.

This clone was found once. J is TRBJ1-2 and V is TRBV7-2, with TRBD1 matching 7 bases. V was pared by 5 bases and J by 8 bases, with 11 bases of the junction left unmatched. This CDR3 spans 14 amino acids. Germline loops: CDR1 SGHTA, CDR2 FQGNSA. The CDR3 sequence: CASSTLGTDSGYTF. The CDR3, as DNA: TGTGCCAGCAGCACCCTCGGGACAGATTCCGGCTACACCTTC.

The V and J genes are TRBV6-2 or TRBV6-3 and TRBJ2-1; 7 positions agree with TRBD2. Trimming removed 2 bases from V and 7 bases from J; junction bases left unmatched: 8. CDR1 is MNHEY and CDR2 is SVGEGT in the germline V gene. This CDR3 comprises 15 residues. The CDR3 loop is CASSYQEVGRNEQFF. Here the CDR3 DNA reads TGTGCCAGCAGTTACCAAGAGGTCGGGAGGAATGAGCAGTTCTTC.